Presented here are 11 T cell receptor beta chains from one specimen sequenced in a study of T cells in Graves' hyperthyroidism and ophthalmopathy. RNA transcripts served as the template for amplifying TCR beta CDR3 regions. HTBI primers were used for first-round RT-PCR of the TCR CDR3. From the multiplex PCR reads, TCRdb called clonotypes with MiXCR, one entry per CDR3 protein. The table shows 370,000 or so distinct CDR3 sequences, with 25% occurring only once. The sample was blood. Receptors were obtained from a middle-aged man with Graves' hyperthyroidism.

The table lists this clonotype with a few counts. The V gene is TRBV7-2, the J gene TRBJ2-1; perhaps TRBD2 as D (5 bases). The CDR3 extends over 15 amino acids. Germline V CDR1 and CDR2: SGHTA, FQGNSA. Trimming left V 2 bases short and J 6 bases short, with 14 bases between. In DNA form, the CDR3 reads TGTGCCAGCAGCTTAAGATCTAGCAGACCCAATGAGCAGTTCTTC. Amino acid sequence: CASSLRSSRPNEQFF. The full variable domain, completed using reference TRBV7-2 and TRBJ2-1, is GAGVSQSPSNKVTEKGKDVELRCDPISGHTALYWYRQSLGQGLEFLIYFQGNSAPDKSGLPSDRFSAERTGGSVSTLTIQRTQQEDSAVYLCASSLRSSRPNEQFFGPGTRLTVL.

This clonotype was seen a handful of times. The chain uses TRBV7-3 and TRBJ1-2; D unclear. The germline V gene encodes CDR1 SGHTA and CDR2 FQGTGA. CDR3 size: 14 residues. With 2 bases removed from V and 0 bases from J, the gap between germline ends came to 7 bases. CDR3 sequence: CASSLSPSNYGYTF. DNA of the CDR3: TGTGCCAGCAGCTTATCACCGTCTAACTATGGCTACACCTTC. Full variable domain (missing parts from reference TRBV7-3 and TRBJ1-2): GAGVSQTPSNKVTEKGKYVELRCDPISGHTALYWYRQSLGQGPEFLIYFQGTGAADDSGLPNDRFFAVRPEGSVSTLKIQRTERGDSAVYLCASSLSPSNYGYTFGSGTRLTVV.

This clonotype was observed a handful of times. This chain joins TRBV27 and TRBJ2-3; 11 positions match TRBD2. With 6 bases clipped from V and 5 bases from J, the junction kept 10 bases outside the gene matches. The CDR3 length is 16 residues. The germline gives CDR1 MNHEY, CDR2 SMNVEV (reference sequence). CDR3 in amino acids: CASSRQLAGVGDTQYF. Written as DNA, the CDR3 is TGTGCCAGCAGCCGACAACTAGCGGGAGTTGGAGATACGCAGTATTTT.

The V gene is TRBV27, the J gene TRBJ2-1; 11 bases match TRBD2. The CDR3 is 15 residues long. The germline V gene encodes CDR1 MNHEY and CDR2 SMNVEV (reference sequence). The junction had 10 bases not matched to a gene; V was cut back by 8 bases and J by 7 bases. As DNA, the CDR3 is TGTGCCAGCGGATCCCCGATAGCGGGAGGGAATGAGCAGTTCTTC. This translates into CASGSPIAGGNEQFF.

In this sample, this clonotype turned up a few times. The rearrangement joins TRBV2 to TRBJ2-2; 9 nucleotides agree with TRBD2. V trimming: 4 bases; J trimming: 7 bases; junction bases outside the gene matches: 13. Germline CDR1 reads SNHLY; CDR2 reads FYNNEI. The CDR3 runs 17 residues. The CDR3 here is CASSAGLRGLAVGELFF. For the CDR3, the DNA is TGTGCCAGCAGTGCGGGTTTGCGGGGACTAGCTGTCGGGGAGCTGTTTTTT.

The chain couples TRBV6-9 to TRBJ2-3, with D perhaps assigned TRBD1 or TRBD2 (5 bases each). V was shortened by 2 bases and J by 1 base, with 19 bases between the two germline ends. Looked up from germline, CDR1 is MNHGY and CDR2 is SVAAGI. CDR3 length equals 18 residues. This chain's CDR3 is CASSYKFDGASGTDTQYF. CDR3 in DNA: TGTGCCAGCAGTTATAAGTTTGACGGGGCTAGTGGCACAGATACGCAGTATTTT.

This clonotype turned up a few times. The gene calls are TRBV12-3 or TRBV12-4 and TRBJ2-1, with 11 bases identical to TRBD2. The CDR3 has 17 amino acids. J lost 6 bases, V lost 3 bases, and 10 bases had no gene match. In DNA, the CDR3 is TGTGCCAGCAGTTTCTCCTCGGGGACTAGCGGAGCCAATGAGCAGTTCTTC. Translated, it gives CASSFSSGTSGANEQFF.

This clonotype was observed a handful of times. This chain joins TRBV20-1 and TRBJ1-1; D not resolved. Germline V gene lookup returns CDR1 DFQATT and CDR2 SNEGSKA (reference sequence). The CDR3 contains 11 residues. Trimming removed 0 bases at V and 11 bases at J, with 10 bases between. The DNA of the CDR3 is TGCAGTGCTAGAGACACAAAAAAGGCTTTCTTT. It translates to CSARDTKKAFF.

This clonotype has more than one count but fewer than ten. This sequence joins TRBV12-3 or TRBV12-4 and TRBJ1-5; 7 bases are a match to TRBD1. V shed 5 bases, J shed 6 bases, and the junction held 10 bases outside the gene matches. The CDR3 is 15 residues long. As DNA, the CDR3 is TGTGCCAGCAGTCAGGGACAGTTCGCGGCTCAGCCCCAGCATTTT. Translated, it gives CASSQGQFAAQPQHF.

There are a few counts of this clonotype. This rearrangement joins TRBV5-6 to TRBJ2-1; 16 positions agree with TRBD2. J gave up 9 bases and V 4 bases, and 10 bases lay outside the gene matches. CDR3 length equals 17 residues. Per the germline V gene, CDR1 is SGHDT and CDR2 is YYEEEE. CDR3 in DNA: TGTGCCAGCAGCGGGACTAGCGGGAGGGCCCACAATGTTGAGCAGTTCTTC. Translating it yields CASSGTSGRAHNVEQFF.

The CDR3 nucleotides read TGCAGTGCTAGAGGAGGGACTGGCTACACCTTC. Its protein product is CSARGGTGYTF. This chain links TRBV20-1 with TRBJ1-2; D may be TRBD1 (5 bases). Germline loops: CDR1 DFQATT, CDR2 SNEGSKA (reference sequence). The V end was cut by 1 base, the J end by 7 bases, with 7 bases between. This CDR3 has 11 residues.